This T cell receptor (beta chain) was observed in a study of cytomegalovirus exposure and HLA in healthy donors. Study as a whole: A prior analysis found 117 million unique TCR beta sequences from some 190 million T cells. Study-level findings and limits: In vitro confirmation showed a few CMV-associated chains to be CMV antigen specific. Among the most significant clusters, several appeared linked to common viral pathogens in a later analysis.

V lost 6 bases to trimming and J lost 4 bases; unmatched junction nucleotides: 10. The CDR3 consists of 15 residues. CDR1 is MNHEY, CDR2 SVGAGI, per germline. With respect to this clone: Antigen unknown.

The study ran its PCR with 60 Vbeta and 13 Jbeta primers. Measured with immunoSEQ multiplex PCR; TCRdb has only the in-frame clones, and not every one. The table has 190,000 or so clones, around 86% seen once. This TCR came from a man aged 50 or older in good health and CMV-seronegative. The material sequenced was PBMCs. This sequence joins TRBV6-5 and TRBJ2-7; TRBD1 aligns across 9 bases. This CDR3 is CASSLSGTGIYEQYF. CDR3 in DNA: TGTGCCAGCAGCCTTTCCGGGACAGGGATTTACGAGCAGTACTTC.